Below, 28 T cell receptor beta chains from the same sample are listed, as sequenced in a study of control samples from healthy donors and cancer patients. Profiled with immunoSEQ multiplex PCR; TCRdb holds only in-frame clones, not every one. The sample has around 84,000 clones, 91% seen once. Sequencing was done on a sample of blood. The origin of the receptors is a man aged 30-40 years in good health.

This clone was counted between two and nine times. This chain uses TRBV29-1 with TRBJ2-1, with D tentatively TRBD2 (6 bases). CDR3 length: 15 amino acids. V was shortened by 2 bases and J by 9 bases, with 20 bases between the two germline ends. In germline, CDR1 is SQVTM, CDR2 ANQGSEA. The DNA of the CDR3 is TGCAGCGTTGAAAACCGGGACTCCGGAAAAGGTGAGCAGTTCTTC. This sequence encodes CSVENRDSGKGEQFF.

The chain links TRBV7-2 to TRBJ1-1; TRBD1 agrees at 8 bases. This CDR3 region has 15 residues. Germline assignment: CDR1 SGHTA and CDR2 FQGNSA. V was clipped by 4 bases and J by 4 bases; unmatched bases: 8. This chain's CDR3 is CASSSRPTGVTEAFF. The CDR3 nucleotides read TGTGCCAGCAGCTCGAGACCGACAGGGGTCACTGAAGCTTTCTTT.

The count of this clone is one. The rearrangement links TRBV5-1 to TRBJ2-5; maybe TRBD2 (5 bases). The V end was cut by 7 bases, the J end by 1 base, with 17 bases between. CDR3 length: 15 amino acids. Germline V CDR1 and CDR2: SGHRS, YFSETQ. The CDR3 nucleotides read TGCGCCAGCCAGAGGAACAGCGCGGGCCAAGAGACCCAGTACTTC. This encodes CASQRNSAGQETQYF.

The chain uses TRBV25-1 and TRBJ2-3; 10 nucleotides match TRBD2. V shed 4 bases, J shed 4 bases, and the junction held 5 bases outside the gene matches. From germline, CDR1 is MGHDK and CDR2 SYGVNS. The CDR3 loop spans 15 amino acids. The CDR3 DNA follows: TGTGCCAGCAGTGGGGTTCTAGCGGGAGCAGATACGCAGTATTTT. The encoded protein is CASSGVLAGADTQYF.

This clone has just one count. The CDR3 region is CASSIRTGWNTEAFF. CDR3 in DNA: TGTGCCAGCAGCATCAGGACAGGGTGGAACACTGAAGCTTTCTTT. The chain links TRBV7-2 to TRBJ1-1, with 8 nucleotides matching TRBD1. The CDR3 length is 15 residues. The germline gives CDR1 SGHTA, CDR2 FQGNSA. J was trimmed by 1 base and V by 5 bases; bases with no gene match: 6.

V gene TRBV11-3 combines with J gene TRBJ1-2; D call uncertain. Germline V gene sequence: CDR1 SGHNT, CDR2 YENEEA. The CDR3 is made up of 14 amino acids. V was cut by 2 bases and J by 4 bases, with 11 bases left in between. The CDR3 region is CASSLCGVLYGYTF. The DNA for the CDR3 is TGTGCCAGCAGCTTATGCGGGGTCCTCTATGGCTACACCTTC.

This clone is a singleton in its sample. The V call is TRBV19, the J call TRBJ2-3; D is possibly TRBD2 (6 bases). V was trimmed by 3 bases and J by 3 bases, leaving 22 bases between them. This CDR3 spans 18 amino acids. Germline V gene lookup returns CDR1 LNHDA and CDR2 SQIVND (reference sequence). The CDR3, as DNA: TGTGCCAGTAGTATCCTATATAAATCGCAGGCGGGGACAGATACGCAGTATTTT. Protein sequence: CASSILYKSQAGTDTQYF.

This chain uses TRBV19 with TRBJ2-3; D gene ambiguous. The V end lost 5 bases, the J end lost 8 bases, and 14 bases lay between the germline ends. The CDR3 spans 13 residues. The germline V gene encodes CDR1 LNHDA and CDR2 SQIVND (reference sequence). As DNA, the CDR3 is TGTGCCAGTAGTGCTTCCTCCATGGGTACGCAGTATTTT. Translated, it gives CASSASSMGTQYF.

The chain employs TRBV15 and TRBJ1-5, with no clear D. V lost 0 bases, J lost 9 bases, and 12 bases lay in between. From germline, CDR1 is LNHNV and CDR2 YYDKDF (reference sequence). This CDR3 contains 14 residues. The chain's CDR3 is CATSRDSQLGPQHF. In DNA, the CDR3 is TGTGCCACCAGCAGAGATAGCCAGCTTGGGCCCCAGCATTTT.

The rearrangement joins TRBV29-1 to TRBJ1-1; D call uncertain. CDR1 is SQVTM, CDR2 ANQGSEA, per germline. The CDR3 runs to 14 residues. V gave up 8 bases and J gave up 3 bases, with 19 bases separating them. The CDR3 DNA follows: TGCAGCTCCCGGGAGGGTGGGCTTGACACTGAAGCTTTCTTT. This encodes CSSREGGLDTEAFF.

The sample holds one count of this clone. The rearrangement joins TRBV29-1 to TRBJ2-1; TRBD2 agrees at 7 bases. The CDR3 has 12 residues. The germline V gene encodes CDR1 SQVTM and CDR2 ANQGSEA. Losses at the gene ends were 4 bases for V and 13 bases for J; bases not matched to a gene: 10. The CDR3 spells CSVALREGAQFF. The DNA of the CDR3 is TGCAGCGTTGCCCTAAGGGAGGGAGCCCAGTTCTTC.

The chain joins TRBV18 to TRBJ2-7, with D tentatively TRBD1 (6 bases). The CDR3 sequence is 15 residues long. Germline-derived CDR1 and CDR2 are KGHSH and LQKENI. V was trimmed by 6 bases and J by 3 bases, leaving 18 bases between them. CDR3: CASSPGLGGFYEQYF. DNA for the CDR3: TGTGCCAGCTCCCCGGGGCTAGGGGGTTTCTACGAGCAGTACTTC.

The rearrangement uses TRBV12-3 or TRBV12-4 and TRBJ2-5, with 7 bases lining up with TRBD2. The CDR3 covers 11 residues. Unmatched junction bases numbered 1, after V lost 3 bases and J lost 9 bases. DNA of the CDR3: TGTGCCAGCAGTTTGGGAGGGGCCCAGTACTTC. It specifies CASSLGGAQYF.

The genes are TRBV6-5 and TRBJ2-3; TRBD2 matches at 8 bases. This CDR3 has 15 residues. V shed 0 bases and J 5 bases; nucleotides not matched to a gene: 4. CDR1 is MNHEY and CDR2 is SVGAGI in the germline V gene. The CDR3 nucleotides read TGTGCCAGCAGTTACTCGAGCGGGAGTAGAGATACGCAGTATTTT. Protein sequence: CASSYSSGSRDTQYF.

This rearrangement joins TRBV7-9 to TRBJ2-7, with D possibly being TRBD1 or TRBD2 (5 bases each). CDR1 is SEHNR, CDR2 FQNEAQ, per germline (reference sequence). CDR3 length equals 18 residues. V shed 5 bases and J shed 0 bases, with 23 bases lying between them. This chain's CDR3 is CASSTLRFEGSNSYEQYF. The CDR3 nucleotides are TGTGCCAGCAGCACGCTTAGGTTCGAGGGGTCTAACTCCTACGAGCAGTACTTC.

The rearrangement joins TRBV28 to TRBJ2-2, with 11 bases fitting TRBD2. Looked up from germline, CDR1 is MDHEN and CDR2 is SYDVKM. The CDR3 sequence is 14 residues long. Germline trimming cut 8 bases from V and 2 bases from J; bases unmatched to any gene: 1. The CDR3 DNA sequence: TGTGCCAGCCTAGCGGGGGGCAACACCGGGGAGCTGTTTTTT. Translating gives CASLAGGNTGELFF. Variable domain in full (rest from reference TRBV28 and TRBJ2-2): DVKVTQSSRYLVKRTGEKVFLECVQDMDHENMFWYRQDPGLGLRLIYFSYDVKMKEKGDIPEGYSVSREKKERFSLILESASTNQTSMYLCASLAGGNTGELFFGEGSRLTVL.

This chain connects TRBV19 to TRBJ2-2; 12 bases map to TRBD1. V was pared by 5 bases and J by 6 bases, with 4 bases of the junction left unmatched. The germline CDR1 and CDR2 sequences are LNHDA and SQIVND (reference sequence). The CDR3 loop spans 15 amino acids. In DNA form, the CDR3 reads TGTGCCAGTAGTTGGGGACAGGGGGCACCCGGGGAGCTGTTTTTT. This encodes CASSWGQGAPGELFF.

In this sample, this clone turned up a few times. This chain uses TRBV2 with TRBJ1-6; D gene ambiguous. The V gene's germline CDR1 is SNHLY and CDR2 FYNNEI. The V and J ends lost 1 base and 18 bases respectively, with 10 bases between them. The CDR3 length is 11 residues. CDR3 nucleotides: TGTGCCAGCAGTGAAGACAGACTAGGCCACTTT. The encoded protein is CASSEDRLGHF.

The chain is built from TRBV5-4 and TRBJ1-2; D unresolved. Germline-derived CDR1 and CDR2 are SGHNT and YYREEE (reference sequence). This CDR3 has 15 residues. Between the trimmed V and J ends, which lost 0 bases and 2 bases, there was a span of 11 bases. Here the CDR3 reads CASSLATVRNYGYTF. CDR3 in DNA: TGTGCCAGCAGCTTGGCTACTGTTAGGAACTATGGCTACACCTTC.

The chain is built from TRBV19 and TRBJ1-6; D remains unclear. The CDR3 is made up of 15 amino acids. CDR1 LNHDA and CDR2 SQIVND come from the germline V gene (reference sequence). Trimming stripped 4 bases from V and 0 bases from J, with 7 bases between. The chain's CDR3 is CASSTGSSYNSPLHF. The CDR3, as DNA: TGTGCCAGTAGTACGGGCAGCTCCTATAATTCACCCCTCCACTTT.

This clone has just one count. The rearrangement uses TRBV3-1 (or the pseudogene TRBV3-2) and TRBJ1-5; 7 positions agree with TRBD1. This CDR3 contains 21 residues. Looked up from germline, CDR1 is LGHDT and CDR2 is YNNKEL (reference sequence). The J segment lost 0 bases and the V segment lost 3 bases, leaving 20 bases of the junction unmatched. The CDR3 sequence is CASSHAPIYRGRGYSNQPQHF. DNA for the CDR3: TGTGCCAGCAGCCATGCACCTATATACAGGGGAAGGGGCTATAGCAATCAGCCCCAGCATTTT.

The rearrangement uses TRBV7-8 and TRBJ2-1; no clear D. The V and J ends lost 0 bases and 5 bases respectively, with 17 bases between them. The CDR3 covers 17 residues. In germline, CDR1 is SGHVS, CDR2 FQNEAQ. CDR3 bases: TGTGCCAGCAGCTTAGCGGGGTACGAGTTGGGCAACAATGAGCAGTTCTTC. This gives the protein CASSLAGYELGNNEQFF.

The V gene is TRBV2, the J gene TRBJ2-7; TRBD1 aligns across 9 bases. The V segment lost 4 bases and the J segment 6 bases; nucleotides outside the gene matches: 10. The CDR3 runs 15 residues. Germline V CDR1 and CDR2: SNHLY, FYNNEI. CDR3 DNA sequence: TGTGCCAGCAGTGTAGGGACAGGGAGGGGCTCCGAGCAGTACTTC. Translating gives CASSVGTGRGSEQYF.

The chain combines TRBV28 with TRBJ2-5; 10 bases align to TRBD2. Per germline, CDR1 MDHEN and CDR2 SYDVKM. The CDR3 extends over 14 amino acids. After removal of 5 bases from V and 2 bases from J, the junction contained 2 bases not matched to a gene. In DNA form, the CDR3 reads TGTGCCAGCAGTCTAGCGGGGGATCAAGAGACCCAGTACTTC. It encodes CASSLAGDQETQYF.

This clone was recorded once. The chain couples TRBV9 to TRBJ2-1; 7 bases agree with TRBD1. J gave up 1 base and V 4 bases, and 8 bases lay outside the gene matches. CDR1 is SGDLS, CDR2 YYNGEE, per germline. This CDR3 has 16 amino acids. The CDR3 bases are TGTGCCAGCAGCCCGACAGGGCCCCCTTCCTACAATGAGCAGTTCTTC. It yields the protein CASSPTGPPSYNEQFF.

The V gene is TRBV12-5, the J gene TRBJ1-5; no reliable D call. V was pared by 6 bases and J by 6 bases, with 9 bases between. The germline V gene encodes CDR1 LGHNT and CDR2 FRNRAP. The CDR3 covers 12 residues. CDR3 amino acids: CASGFPGQPQHF. The CDR3 nucleotides read TGTGCTAGTGGGTTTCCGGGTCAGCCCCAGCATTTT. The whole variable domain, filled in from reference TRBV12-5 and TRBJ1-5, reads DARVTQTPRHKVTEMGQEVTMRCQPILGHNTVFWYRQTMMQGLELLAYFRNRAPLDDSGMPKDRFSAEMPDATLATLKIQPSEPRDSAVYFCASGFPGQPQHFGDGTRLSIL.

The chain employs TRBV6-5 and TRBJ1-5, with D maybe TRBD1 (5 bases). The CDR3 runs 15 residues. The germline CDR1 and CDR2 sequences are MNHEY and SVGAGI. Trimming left V 6 bases short and J 0 bases short, with 12 bases between. The CDR3 spells CASRRTSYSNQPQHF. The CDR3 DNA sequence: TGTGCCAGCAGGCGGACAAGTTATAGCAATCAGCCCCAGCATTTT.

This chain joins TRBV18 and TRBJ2-2; TRBD2 might be the D (5 bases). Trimming stripped 2 bases from V and 7 bases from J, with 11 bases between. This CDR3 comprises 14 residues. Germline V lookup: CDR1 KGHSH, CDR2 LQKENI. In nucleotides, the CDR3 is TGTGCCAGCTCACCATCCGGGGATTACGGGGAGCTGTTTTTT. It specifies CASSPSGDYGELFF.